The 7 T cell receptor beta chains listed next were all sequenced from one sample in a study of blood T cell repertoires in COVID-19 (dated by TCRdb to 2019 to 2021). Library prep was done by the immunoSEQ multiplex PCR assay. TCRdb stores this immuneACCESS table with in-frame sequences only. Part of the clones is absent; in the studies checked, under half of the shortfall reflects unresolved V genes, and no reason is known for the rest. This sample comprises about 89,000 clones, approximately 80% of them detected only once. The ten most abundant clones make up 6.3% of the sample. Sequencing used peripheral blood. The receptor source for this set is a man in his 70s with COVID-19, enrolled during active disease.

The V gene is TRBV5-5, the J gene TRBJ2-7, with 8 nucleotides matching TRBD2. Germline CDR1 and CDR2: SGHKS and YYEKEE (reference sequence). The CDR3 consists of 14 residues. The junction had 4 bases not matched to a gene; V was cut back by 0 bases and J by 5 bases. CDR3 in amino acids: CASSLAGGRDEQYF. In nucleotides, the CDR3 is TGTGCCAGCAGCTTGGCGGGAGGGCGCGACGAGCAGTACTTC.

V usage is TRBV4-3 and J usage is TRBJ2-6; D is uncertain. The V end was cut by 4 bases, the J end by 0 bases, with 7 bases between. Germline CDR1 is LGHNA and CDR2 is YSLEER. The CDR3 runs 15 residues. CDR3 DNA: TGCGCCAGCAGCCCACAGCCCTCTGGGGCCAACGTCCTGACTTTC. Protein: CASSPQPSGANVLTF.

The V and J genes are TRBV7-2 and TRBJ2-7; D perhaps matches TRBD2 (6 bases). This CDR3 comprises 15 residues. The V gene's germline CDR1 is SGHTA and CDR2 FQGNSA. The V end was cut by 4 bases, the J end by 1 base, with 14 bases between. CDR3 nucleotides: TGTGCCAGCAGCTGGAATAGCGGCAGATCCTACGAGCAGTACTTC. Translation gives CASSWNSGRSYEQYF.

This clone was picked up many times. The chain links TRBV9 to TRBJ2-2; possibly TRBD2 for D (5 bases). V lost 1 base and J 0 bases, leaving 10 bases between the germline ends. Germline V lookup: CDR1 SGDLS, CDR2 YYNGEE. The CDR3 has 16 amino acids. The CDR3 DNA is TGTGCCAGCAGCGTACTGCCCGGGGCGAACACCGGGGAGCTGTTTTTT. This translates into CASSVLPGANTGELFF.

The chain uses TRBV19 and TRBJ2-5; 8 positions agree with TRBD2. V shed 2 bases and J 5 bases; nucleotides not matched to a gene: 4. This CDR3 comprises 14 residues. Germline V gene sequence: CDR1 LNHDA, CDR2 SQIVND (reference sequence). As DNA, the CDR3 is TGTGCCAGTAGTATAAGTAGCGGGGTGGAGACCCAGTACTTC. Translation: CASSISSGVETQYF.

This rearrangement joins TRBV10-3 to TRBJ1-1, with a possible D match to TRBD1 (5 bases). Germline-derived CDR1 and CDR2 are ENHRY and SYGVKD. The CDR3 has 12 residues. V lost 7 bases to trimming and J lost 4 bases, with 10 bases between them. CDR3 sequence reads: CAINPGGTEAFF. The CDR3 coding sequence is TGTGCCATCAATCCCGGGGGCACTGAAGCTTTCTTT.

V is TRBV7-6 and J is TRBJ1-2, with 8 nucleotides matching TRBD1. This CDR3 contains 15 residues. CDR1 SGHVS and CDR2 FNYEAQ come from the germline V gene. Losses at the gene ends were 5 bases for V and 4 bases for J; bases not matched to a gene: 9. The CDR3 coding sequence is TGTGCCAGCAGCCCCCAGACAGGGGCCCTCTATGGCTACACCTTC. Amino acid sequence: CASSPQTGALYGYTF.